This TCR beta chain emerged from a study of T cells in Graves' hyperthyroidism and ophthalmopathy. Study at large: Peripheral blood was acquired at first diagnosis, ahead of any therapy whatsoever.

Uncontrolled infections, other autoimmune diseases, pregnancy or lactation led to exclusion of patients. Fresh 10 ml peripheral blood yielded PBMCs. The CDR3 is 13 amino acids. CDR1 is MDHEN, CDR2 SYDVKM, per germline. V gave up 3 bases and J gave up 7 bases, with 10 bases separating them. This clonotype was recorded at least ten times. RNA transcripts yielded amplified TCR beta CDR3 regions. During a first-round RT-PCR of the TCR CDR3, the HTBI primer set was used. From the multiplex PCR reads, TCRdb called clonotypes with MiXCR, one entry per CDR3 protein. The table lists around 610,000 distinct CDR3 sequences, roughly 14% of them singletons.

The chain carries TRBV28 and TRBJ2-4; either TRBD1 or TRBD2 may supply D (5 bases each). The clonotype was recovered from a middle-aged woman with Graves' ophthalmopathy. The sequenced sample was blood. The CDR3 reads CASSFGEGNIQYF. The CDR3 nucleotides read TGTGCCAGCAGTTTCGGAGAGGGGAACATTCAGTACTTC.